Following are 14 T cell receptor beta chains from one sample sequenced in a study of regulatory T cells in long-lasting Graves disease. Indicated time point: persistent/refractory GD, antithyroid drugs over 5 years with positive TRAb. The TCR library was made from RNA extracted from PBMCs. Construction of TCR beta libraries relied on iRepertoire HTBI primers and on Arm-PCR targeting CDR3 regions. TCRdb re-analysed the multiplex PCR reads in MiXCR, keeping a single row per CDR3 protein. This sample carries about 660,000 distinct CDR3 sequences, approximately 31% of them seen once, and the ten largest clones take roughly 41%. The sample consisted of peripheral blood mononuclear cells (PBMCs), taken when the disease was refractory, from a patient treated with antithyroid drugs. The receptors shown here come from a female donor with Graves disease.

A few counts support this clonotype. The rearrangement joins TRBV11-2 to TRBJ2-2; D unresolved. Germline lookup yields CDR1 SGHAT and CDR2 FQNNGV. The CDR3 spans 15 residues. Trimming took 1 base from V and 3 from J, leaving 9 bases between them. CDR3 DNA: TGTGCCAGCAGCTTAGTAGGATACGACACCGGGGAGCTGTTTTTT. Translation gives CASSLVGYDTGELFF.

The chain uses TRBV9 and TRBJ2-7; D could derive from TRBD1 or TRBD2 (5 bases each). The CDR3 length is 16 residues. Germline V gene sequence: CDR1 SGDLS, CDR2 YYNGEE. With 2 bases removed from V and 2 bases from J, the gap between germline ends came to 17 bases. CDR3 coding DNA: TGTGCCAGCAGCGTGGCAATTCGGGACGGGACCTACGAGCAGTACTTC. The encoded protein is CASSVAIRDGTYEQYF.

This clonotype has a handful of counts. The V and J genes are TRBV7-9 and TRBJ1-2, with 7 nucleotides matching TRBD1. The junction had 6 bases not matched to a gene; V was cut back by 5 bases and J by 3 bases. Germline CDR1 is SEHNR and CDR2 is FQNEAQ (reference sequence). The CDR3 loop spans 14 amino acids. CDR3 coding DNA: TGTGCCAGCAGCCCAAGACAGGGTCACTATGGCTACACCTTC. Protein: CASSPRQGHYGYTF. Supplemented by reference TRBV7-9 and TRBJ1-2, the full variable domain reads DTGVSQNPRHKITKRGQNVTFRCDPISEHNRLYWYRQTLGQGPEFLTYFQNEAQLEKSRLLSDRFSAERPKGSFSTLEIQRTEQGDSAMYLCASSPRQGHYGYTFGSGTRLTVV.

This rearrangement joins TRBV7-6 to TRBJ1-2; 9 positions match TRBD1. Germline V gene sequence: CDR1 SGHVS, CDR2 FNYEAQ. The CDR3 consists of 15 residues. V shed 5 bases, J shed 7 bases, and the junction held 11 bases outside the gene matches. This CDR3 reads CASSNTGGSGAGYTF. DNA for the CDR3: TGTGCCAGCAGCAATACAGGGGGCTCAGGGGCTGGCTACACCTTC.

The chain recombines TRBV12-3 or TRBV12-4 with TRBJ2-2, with 8 bases lining up with TRBD1. With V trimmed by 6 bases and J by 4 bases, 10 bases remained unmatched. There are 16 residues in the CDR3. This CDR3 reads CASSLPQGASTGELFF. CDR3 bases: TGTGCCAGCAGCCTCCCCCAGGGGGCTAGCACCGGGGAGCTGTTTTTT.

Of note for this clonotype: Given a much more abundant clone one base away, this may be a read error. The chain employs TRBV2 and TRBJ2-7; the match to TRBD1 covers 12 bases. Trimming cost V 6 bases and J 7 bases; bases outside gene matches: 4. The germline V gene has CDR1 SNHLY and CDR2 FYNNEI. The length of the CDR3 is 13 residues. CDR3 DNA sequence: TGTGCCAGCAGGGGACAGGGGGCTTTAGAGCAGTACTTC. Protein: CASRGQGALEQYF. The variable domain in full, with the rest retrieved from reference TRBV2 and TRBJ2-7, is EPEVTQTPSHQVTQMGQEVILRCVPISNHLYFYWYRQILGQKVEFLVSFYNNEISEKSEIFDDQFSVERPDGSNFTLKIRSTKLEDSAMYFCASRGQGALEQYFGPGTRLTVT.

Notes on this clonotype: At one end, the junction sequence differs from germline, possibly due to a read error. The rearrangement links TRBV15 to TRBJ1-1; D gene ambiguous. The CDR3 is made up of 13 amino acids. From germline, CDR1 is LNHNV and CDR2 YYDKDF (reference sequence). CDR3 sequence (DNA): TGTGTCACCAGCAGAGCAGGAAACACTGAAGCTTTCTTT. Amino acid sequence: CVTSRAGNTEAFF. Filled out from reference TRBV15 and TRBJ1-1, the complete variable domain reads DAMVIQNPRYQVTQFGKPVTLSCSQTLNHNVMYWYQQKSSQAPKLLFHYYDKDFNNEADTPDNFQSRRPNTSFCFLDIRSPGLGDTAMYLCVTSRAGNTEAFFGQGTRLTVV.

Concerning this clonotype: A single base separates this from a much larger clone, so it may be a read error. V and J are TRBV12-3 or TRBV12-4 and TRBJ2-7; D is unclear. There are 13 residues in the CDR3. Trimming pared 5 bases from V and 6 bases from J, leaving 14 bases between. Here the CDR3 DNA reads TGTGCCAGCAGTCTACGGTACTTTGGCGAGCAGTACTTC. Its protein product is CASSLRYFGEQYF.

The chain employs TRBV12-5 and TRBJ2-7, with D maybe TRBD1 (6 bases). CDR3 length equals 15 residues. CDR1 and CDR2 from the germline V gene are LGHNT and FRNRAP. Trimming removed 0 bases at V and 2 bases at J, with 11 bases between. The CDR3 reads CASGLVIDRTYEQYF. The CDR3 coding sequence is TGTGCTAGTGGTTTGGTAATTGACAGGACCTACGAGCAGTACTTC.

There are a few counts of this clonotype. The V call is TRBV15, the J call TRBJ1-5; D unclear. V was shortened by 5 bases and J by 0 bases, with 11 bases between the two germline ends. Germline CDR1 and CDR2: LNHNV and YYDKDF (reference sequence). The CDR3 consists of 15 residues. CDR3 sequence: CATSPRRDSNQPQHF. CDR3 DNA sequence: TGTGCCACCAGCCCCAGGCGAGATAGCAATCAGCCCCAGCATTTT.

This clonotype was counted ten times or more. The chain couples TRBV2 to TRBJ1-4; 8 nucleotides match TRBD1. This CDR3 is 17 amino acids long. CDR1 is SNHLY, CDR2 FYNNEI, per germline. V gave up 2 bases and J gave up 6 bases; unmatched junction bases: 11. The CDR3 region is CASSEKRVPGQDEKLFF. CDR3 nucleotides: TGTGCCAGCAGTGAAAAGAGGGTCCCGGGACAGGATGAAAAACTGTTTTTT.

About this clonotype itself: A much larger clone sits a single nucleotide away, making a read error possible. The V gene is TRBV11-2, the J gene TRBJ1-4; no definite D call. CDR3 length: 11 residues. V lost 5 bases, J lost 6 bases, and 4 bases lay in between. Germline CDR1 and CDR2: SGHAT and FQNNGV. The CDR3 bases are TGTGCCAGCAGCCAAGATGAAAAACTGTTTTTT. Encoded protein: CASSQDEKLFF.

The chain combines TRBV6-1 with TRBJ1-2; tentatively, D is TRBD1 (5 bases). The CDR3 runs to 13 residues. Per germline, CDR1 MNHNS and CDR2 SASEGT. Between the trimmed V and J ends, which lost 6 bases and 4 bases, there was a span of 12 bases. The CDR3 region is CASSRQRLYGYTF. In DNA, the CDR3 is TGTGCCAGCAGCAGACAGAGACTCTATGGCTACACCTTC.

This clonotype has ten or more counts. The CDR3 DNA sequence: TGTGCCAGCAGTTACCTTGTCGGGGGAAACTATGGCTACACCTTC. It encodes CASSYLVGGNYGYTF. J is TRBJ1-2 and V is TRBV6-5; possibly TRBD1 for D (5 bases). V lost 2 bases and J lost 2, with 12 bases in between. CDR3 length: 15 amino acids. Germline loops: CDR1 MNHEY, CDR2 SVGAGI.